A single sample is the source of the 9 T cell receptor beta chains below, sequenced in a study of T cells in Graves' hyperthyroidism and ophthalmopathy. RNA transcripts provided the source from which TCR beta CDR3 regions were amplified. TCR CDR3 underwent first-round RT-PCR with the HTBI primer set. TCRdb independently ran MiXCR on the multiplex PCR reads; one entry per CDR3 protein. The sample has approximately 600,000 distinct CDR3 sequences; roughly 14% are singletons. Material for sequencing was blood. The receptor source for this set is a woman aged 25-40 years with Graves' hyperthyroidism that later progressed to Graves' ophthalmopathy.

This clonotype came up many times. The V gene is TRBV20-1, the J gene TRBJ2-7; 7 bases map to TRBD2. This CDR3 is 13 amino acids long. J lost 3 bases, V lost 3 bases, and 5 bases had no gene match. Germline V gene lookup returns CDR1 DFQATT and CDR2 SNEGSKA (reference sequence). CDR3 nucleotide sequence: TGCAGTGCTAGGAGAGCGGGAAACTACGAGCAGTACTTC. Amino acid sequence: CSARRAGNYEQYF.

This clonotype was picked up many times. This chain uses TRBV6-2 or TRBV6-3 with TRBJ2-7; D might be TRBD2 (5 bases). Germline lookup yields CDR1 MNHEY and CDR2 SVGEGT. The CDR3 totals 17 residues. V was shortened by 2 bases and J by 2 bases, with 19 bases between the two germline ends. The CDR3 DNA sequence: TGTGCCAGCAGTTACGGCTCGGACTCCTCAGACCCCTACGAGCAGTACTTC. Encoded protein: CASSYGSDSSDPYEQYF.

Comments on this clonotype: A much larger clone differs by one base, so this may be a read error. This chain connects TRBV5-6 to TRBJ2-3; D possibly corresponds to TRBD2 (5 bases). The CDR3 runs 14 residues. V was cut by 4 bases and J by 8 bases, with 17 bases left in between. Germline-derived CDR1 and CDR2 are SGHDT and YYEEEE. The CDR3 here is CASSHDLSAGTQYF. In DNA form, the CDR3 reads TGTGCCAGCAGCCACGACCTCTCGGCGGGTACGCAGTATTTT.

This chain joins TRBV7-2 and TRBJ2-7; 10 positions match TRBD2. Germline V gene sequence: CDR1 SGHTA, CDR2 FQGNSA. CDR3 length equals 15 residues. V gave up 5 bases and J gave up 1 base; unmatched junction bases: 5. The CDR3 DNA reads TGTGCCAGCAGCCAGGGACTAGCGAGATCCTACGAGCAGTACTTC. Translated, it gives CASSQGLARSYEQYF.

This sequence joins TRBV6-5 and TRBJ2-3; D unresolved. Trimming removed 2 bases at V and 6 bases at J, with 12 bases between. Germline assignment: CDR1 MNHEY and CDR2 SVGAGI. The CDR3 consists of 14 residues. DNA of the CDR3: TGTGCCAGCAGTTACAGGCTGTCCCCGGATACGCAGTATTTT. Amino acids: CASSYRLSPDTQYF.

The table lists this clonotype with many counts. The chain combines TRBV28 with TRBJ1-5; D not resolved. Germline V CDR1 and CDR2: MDHEN, SYDVKM. V dropped 7 bases and J dropped 2 bases, with 15 bases sitting between them. The CDR3 is made up of 15 amino acids. The DNA for the CDR3 is TGTGCCAGCAATAGCGGAGAAGTAGGCAATCAGCCCCAGCATTTT. Its protein product is CASNSGEVGNQPQHF.

A word on this clonotype: At one end, the junction sequence differs from germline, possibly due to a read error. The chain uses TRBV5-1 and TRBJ2-2; D possibly corresponds to TRBD2 (5 bases). The length of the CDR3 is 16 residues. Germline CDR1 SGHRS, CDR2 YFSETQ. The CDR3 here is CASSLGYTADTGELLF. The CDR3 DNA reads TGTGCCAGCAGCTTAGGCTACACAGCTGACACCGGGGAGCTGCTTTTT.

This clonotype was seen repeatedly, ten times or more. The chain is built from TRBV5-1 and TRBJ1-1, with a weak D call TRBD1 (5 bases). Germline values: CDR1 SGHRS, CDR2 YFSETQ. CDR3 length: 13 residues. Between the trimmed V and J ends, which lost 5 bases and 6 bases, there was a span of 14 bases. The CDR3 region has the DNA TGCGCCAGCAGTGGTTGGGGGGATGCTGAAGCTTTCTTT. This gives the protein CASSGWGDAEAFF.

This clonotype has a count of ten or more. This chain links TRBV19 with TRBJ1-5; D is perhaps TRBD1 (5 bases). Trimming left V 3 bases short and J 2 bases short, with 8 bases between. The CDR3 spans 14 residues. Germline V gives CDR1 LNHDA, CDR2 SQIVND (reference sequence). The CDR3 DNA is TGTGCCAGTAGTATCGTGACAGGCAATCAGCCCCAGCATTTT. It specifies CASSIVTGNQPQHF.